These 12 T cell receptor beta chains came from one sample sequenced in a study of T cells after yellow fever vaccination. One entry per CDR3 protein results from TCRdb running MiXCR on the 5' RACE reads. The sample carries about 260,000 distinct CDR3 sequences, about 5.2% recorded once. Source: CD4+ T cells sorted from PBMCs, taken on the day of the yellow fever booster vaccination. These receptors all stem from a man aged 18 to 30 who received the YFV17D yellow fever vaccine.

This clonotype has just a few counts. This sequence joins TRBV9 and TRBJ1-2; D not resolved. V was cut by 2 bases and J by 3 bases, with 20 bases left in between. CDR3 size: 17 residues. Germline loops: CDR1 SGDLS, CDR2 YYNGEE. In nucleotides, the CDR3 is TGTGCCAGCAGCGTCCTAGAGACATCCGACACGTACTATGGCTACACCTTC. This sequence encodes CASSVLETSDTYYGYTF.

This clonotype was observed many times. This rearrangement joins TRBV7-2 to TRBJ1-2; D is uncertain. Per germline, CDR1 SGHTA and CDR2 FQGNSA. V was clipped by 3 bases and J by 2 bases, with 7 bases between them. This CDR3 has 13 amino acids. In DNA form, the CDR3 reads TGTGCCAGCAGCTTTGACAAGAACTATGGCTACACCTTC. Protein product: CASSFDKNYGYTF.

This clonotype was counted only a few times. The V call is TRBV2, the J call TRBJ1-5, with no clear D. This CDR3 spans 13 amino acids. V lost 4 bases and J lost 5, with 9 bases in between. CDR1 and CDR2 (germline): SNHLY, FYNNEI. The CDR3 DNA reads TGTGCCAGCAGTGTGTCCACCCATCAGCCCCAGCATTTT. Amino acid sequence: CASSVSTHQPQHF.

The rearrangement uses TRBV28 and TRBJ2-2, with a weak D call TRBD2 (5 bases). The germline V gene encodes CDR1 MDHEN and CDR2 SYDVKM. The CDR3 is 13 residues long. V gave up 7 bases and J gave up 4 bases, with 10 bases separating them. CDR3 sequence reads: CASINGGTGELFF. CDR3 DNA: TGTGCCAGCATCAACGGAGGCACCGGGGAGCTGTTTTTT.

This clonotype was counted a few times. V usage is TRBV5-1 and J usage is TRBJ2-1, with D perhaps matching TRBD2 (5 bases). The V gene lost 1 base and the J gene lost 15 bases, with 14 bases spanning the gap. The CDR3 is made up of 12 amino acids. The germline V gene has CDR1 SGHRS and CDR2 YFSETQ. The CDR3 nucleotides read TGCGCCAGCAGCTTGACGGGGTCCCCGTGGTTCTTC. Its protein product is CASSLTGSPWFF.

This clonotype was observed at least ten times. This chain links TRBV6-6 with TRBJ1-4; no definite D call. The CDR3 is 14 amino acids. Trimming shortened V by 2 bases and J by 6 bases, and 10 bases separated the two germline ends. In germline, CDR1 is MNHNY, CDR2 SVGAGI (reference sequence). The CDR3 reads CASSYGPTDEKLFF. The CDR3 DNA sequence: TGTGCCAGCAGTTACGGGCCAACGGATGAAAAACTGTTTTTT.

This rearrangement joins TRBV6-2 or TRBV6-3 to TRBJ2-1; a possible D gene is TRBD2 (7 bases). The CDR3 has 15 residues. Between the trimmed V and J ends, which lost 7 bases and 0 bases, there was a span of 13 bases. In germline, CDR1 is MNHEY, CDR2 SVGEGT. CDR3 DNA: TGTGCCAGCAAAGGGGGGGGCCGCTCCTACAATGAGCAGTTCTTC. Its protein is CASKGGGRSYNEQFF.

This clonotype showed up many times. The chain joins TRBV4-2 to TRBJ2-1, with unresolved D. The CDR3 contains 11 residues. Trimming shortened V by 4 bases and J by 3 bases, and 1 base separated the two germline ends. CDR1 and CDR2 (germline): LGHNA, YNFKEQ. The CDR3 spells CASSRYNEQFF. CDR3 in DNA: TGTGCCAGCAGCCGCTACAATGAGCAGTTCTTC.

This clonotype was seen repeatedly, ten times or more. J is TRBJ2-5 and V is TRBV29-1; possibly TRBD2 for D (6 bases). The V gene lost 7 bases and the J gene lost 2 bases, with 20 bases spanning the gap. This CDR3 has 15 residues. CDR1 is SQVTM and CDR2 is ANQGSEA in the germline V gene. The CDR3 DNA sequence: TGCAGCGCCGATCTCAAGGCGGGGTTTCAAGAGACCCAGTACTTC. Its translation: CSADLKAGFQETQYF.

This clonotype was seen repeatedly, ten times or more. The chain recombines TRBV12-3 or TRBV12-4 with TRBJ2-5, with D unresolved. The V end was cut by 0 bases, the J end by 7 bases, with 6 bases between. There are 12 residues in the CDR3. This chain's CDR3 is CASSLAIGTQYF. As DNA, the CDR3 is TGTGCCAGCAGTTTAGCCATCGGGACCCAGTACTTC.

The V call is TRBV19, the J call TRBJ1-2; maybe TRBD1 (5 bases). Trimming cost V 3 bases and J 3 bases, with 11 bases left between them. Germline CDR1 reads LNHDA; CDR2 reads SQIVND (reference sequence). The CDR3 sequence is 14 residues long. This CDR3 reads CASSIRGNDYGYTF. DNA for the CDR3: TGTGCCAGTAGTATCCGGGGGAATGACTATGGCTACACCTTC.

For this clonotype: A much larger clone lies one base from this, so it may be a read error. This chain links TRBV7-8 with TRBJ2-2; tentatively, D is TRBD2 (5 bases). CDR3 length equals 13 residues. From germline, CDR1 is SGHVS and CDR2 FQNEAQ. This CDR3 is CAIRSRPTGELIF. The CDR3 DNA is TGTGCCATCAGAAGTCGCCCTACCGGGGAGCTGATTTTT.